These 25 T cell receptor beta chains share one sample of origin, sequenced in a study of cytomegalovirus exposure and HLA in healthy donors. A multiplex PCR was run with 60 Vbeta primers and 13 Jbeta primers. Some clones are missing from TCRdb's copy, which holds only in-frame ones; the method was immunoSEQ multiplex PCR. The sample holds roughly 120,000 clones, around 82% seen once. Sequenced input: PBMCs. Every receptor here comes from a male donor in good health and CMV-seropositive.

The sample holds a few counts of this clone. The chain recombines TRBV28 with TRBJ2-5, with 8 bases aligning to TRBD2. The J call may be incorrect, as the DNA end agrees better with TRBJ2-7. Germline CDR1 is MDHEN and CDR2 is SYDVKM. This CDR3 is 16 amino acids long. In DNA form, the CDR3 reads TGTGCCAGCAGTTTAATCCCGGGAGGGACTACTACCGAGCAGTACTTC. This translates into CASSLIPGGTTTEQYF.

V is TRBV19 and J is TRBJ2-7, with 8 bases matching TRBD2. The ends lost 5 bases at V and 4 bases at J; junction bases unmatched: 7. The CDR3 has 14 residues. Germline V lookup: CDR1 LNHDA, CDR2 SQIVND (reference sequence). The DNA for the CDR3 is TGTGCCAGTAGTCTCGGGGGGGAAGTGTACGAGCAGTACTTC. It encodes CASSLGGEVYEQYF.

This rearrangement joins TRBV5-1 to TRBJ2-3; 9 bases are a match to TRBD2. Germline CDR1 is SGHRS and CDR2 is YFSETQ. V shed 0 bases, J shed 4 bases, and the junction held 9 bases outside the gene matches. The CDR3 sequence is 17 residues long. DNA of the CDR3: TGCGCCAGCAGCTTGGGTCCTAGCGGGATAGTCTCAGATACGCAGTATTTT. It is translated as CASSLGPSGIVSDTQYF.

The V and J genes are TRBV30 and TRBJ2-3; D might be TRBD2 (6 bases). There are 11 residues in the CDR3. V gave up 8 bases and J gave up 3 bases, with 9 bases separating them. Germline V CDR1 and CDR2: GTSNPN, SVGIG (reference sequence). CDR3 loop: CAIAETDTQYF. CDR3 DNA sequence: TGTGCCATAGCGGAAACAGATACGCAGTATTTT.

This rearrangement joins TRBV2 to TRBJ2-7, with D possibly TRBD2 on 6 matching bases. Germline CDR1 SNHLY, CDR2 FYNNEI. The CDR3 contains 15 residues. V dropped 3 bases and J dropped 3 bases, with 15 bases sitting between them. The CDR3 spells CASSENPAGHYEQYF. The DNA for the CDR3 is TGTGCCAGCAGTGAGAACCCAGCGGGCCACTACGAGCAGTACTTC.

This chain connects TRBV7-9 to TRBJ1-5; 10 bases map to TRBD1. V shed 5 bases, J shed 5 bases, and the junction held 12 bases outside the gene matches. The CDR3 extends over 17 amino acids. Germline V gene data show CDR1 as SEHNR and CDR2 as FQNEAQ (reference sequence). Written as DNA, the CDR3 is TGTGCCAGCAGCCTATCGACGACAGGGGGCGATGATCAGCCCCAGCATTTT. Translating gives CASSLSTTGGDDQPQHF.

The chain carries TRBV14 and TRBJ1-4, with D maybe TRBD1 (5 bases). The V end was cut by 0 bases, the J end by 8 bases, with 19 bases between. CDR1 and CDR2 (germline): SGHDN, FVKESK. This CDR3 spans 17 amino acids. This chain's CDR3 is CASSQDQLGAQKEKLFF. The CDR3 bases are TGTGCCAGCAGCCAAGATCAATTAGGGGCGCAGAAGGAAAAACTGTTTTTT.

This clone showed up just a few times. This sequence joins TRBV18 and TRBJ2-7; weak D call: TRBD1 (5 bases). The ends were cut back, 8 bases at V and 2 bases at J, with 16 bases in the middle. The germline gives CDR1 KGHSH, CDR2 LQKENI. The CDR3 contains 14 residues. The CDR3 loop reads CASQDVRQTYEQYF. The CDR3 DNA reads TGTGCCAGCCAAGACGTTCGACAGACCTACGAGCAGTACTTC.

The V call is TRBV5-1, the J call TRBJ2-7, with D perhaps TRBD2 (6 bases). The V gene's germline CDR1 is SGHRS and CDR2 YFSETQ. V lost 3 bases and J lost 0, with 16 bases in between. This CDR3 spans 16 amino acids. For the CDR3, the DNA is TGCGCCAGCAGCTGGAGGGACTCCGCGAGCTCCTACGAGCAGTACTTC. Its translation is CASSWRDSASSYEQYF.

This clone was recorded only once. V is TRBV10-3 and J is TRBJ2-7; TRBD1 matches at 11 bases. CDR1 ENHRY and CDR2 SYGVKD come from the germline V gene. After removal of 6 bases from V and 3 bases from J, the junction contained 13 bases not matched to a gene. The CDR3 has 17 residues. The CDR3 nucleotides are TGTGCCATCAGCCAACCCCCCGGGACAGGGGGATTCTACGAGCAGTACTTC. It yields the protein CAISQPPGTGGFYEQYF.

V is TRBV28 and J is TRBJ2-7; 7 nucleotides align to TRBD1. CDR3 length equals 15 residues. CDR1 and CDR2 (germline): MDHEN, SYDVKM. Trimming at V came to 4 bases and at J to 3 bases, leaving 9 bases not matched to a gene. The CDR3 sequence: CASSSQTGQDYEQYF. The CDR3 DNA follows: TGTGCCAGCAGTTCGCAGACAGGGCAGGACTACGAGCAGTACTTC.

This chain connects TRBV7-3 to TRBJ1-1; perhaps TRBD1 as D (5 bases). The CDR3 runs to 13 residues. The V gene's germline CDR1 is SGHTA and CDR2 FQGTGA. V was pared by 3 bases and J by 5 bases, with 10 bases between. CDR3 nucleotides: TGTGCCAGCAGCTTGACCCGGGGGACTGAAGCTTTCTTT. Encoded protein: CASSLTRGTEAFF.

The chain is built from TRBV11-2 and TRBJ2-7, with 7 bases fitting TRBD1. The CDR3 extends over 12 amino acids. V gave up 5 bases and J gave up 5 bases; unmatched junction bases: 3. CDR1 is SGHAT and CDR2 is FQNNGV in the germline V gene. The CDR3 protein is CASSDREHEQYF. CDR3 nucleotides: TGTGCCAGCAGCGACAGGGAACACGAGCAGTACTTC.

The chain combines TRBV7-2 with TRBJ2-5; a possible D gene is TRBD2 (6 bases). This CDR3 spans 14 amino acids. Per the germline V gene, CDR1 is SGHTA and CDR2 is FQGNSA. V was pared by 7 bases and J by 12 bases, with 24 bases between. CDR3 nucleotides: TGTGCCAGCACCCAATTTACGCCCGCGGGAAAGAAGTACTTC. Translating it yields CASTQFTPAGKKYF.

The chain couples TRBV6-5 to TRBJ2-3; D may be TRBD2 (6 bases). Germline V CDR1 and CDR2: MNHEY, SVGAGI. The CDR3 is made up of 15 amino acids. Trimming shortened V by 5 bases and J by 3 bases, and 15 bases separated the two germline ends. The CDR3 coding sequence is TGTGCCAGCAGTCCGGTGAATGGGGGGACAGATACGCAGTATTTT. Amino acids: CASSPVNGGTDTQYF.

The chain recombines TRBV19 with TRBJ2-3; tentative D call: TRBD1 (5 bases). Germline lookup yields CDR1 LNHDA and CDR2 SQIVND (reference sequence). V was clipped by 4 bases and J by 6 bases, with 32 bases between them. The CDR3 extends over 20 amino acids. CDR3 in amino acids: CASSKRVQLGRTSESDTQYF. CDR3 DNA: TGTGCCAGTAGTAAACGAGTTCAGCTAGGACGGACATCCGAATCGGATACGCAGTATTTT.

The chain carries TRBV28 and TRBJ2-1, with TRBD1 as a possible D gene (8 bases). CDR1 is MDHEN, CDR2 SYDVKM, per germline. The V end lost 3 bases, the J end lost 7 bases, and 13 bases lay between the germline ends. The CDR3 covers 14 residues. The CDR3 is CASSLNRGGNEQFF. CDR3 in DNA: TGTGCCAGCAGTTTGAACAGGGGGGGGAATGAGCAGTTCTTC. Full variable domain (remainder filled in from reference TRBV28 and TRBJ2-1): DVKVTQSSRYLVKRTGEKVFLECVQDMDHENMFWYRQDPGLGLRLIYFSYDVKMKEKGDIPEGYSVSREKKERFSLILESASTNQTSMYLCASSLNRGGNEQFFGPGTRLTVL.

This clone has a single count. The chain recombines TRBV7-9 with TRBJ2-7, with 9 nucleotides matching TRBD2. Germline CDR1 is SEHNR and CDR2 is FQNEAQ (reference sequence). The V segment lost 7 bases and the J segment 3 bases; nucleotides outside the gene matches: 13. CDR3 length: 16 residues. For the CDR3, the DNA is TGTGCCAGCACCCCCAGACTAGCGGACAATTACTACGAGCAGTACTTC. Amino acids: CASTPRLADNYYEQYF.

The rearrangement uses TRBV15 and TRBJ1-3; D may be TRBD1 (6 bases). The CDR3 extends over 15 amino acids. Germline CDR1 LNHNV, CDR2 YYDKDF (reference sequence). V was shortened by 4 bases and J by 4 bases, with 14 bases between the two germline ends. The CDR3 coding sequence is TGTGCCACCAGCAAAACCGGGACACGCGGAAACACCATATATTTT. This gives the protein CATSKTGTRGNTIYF.

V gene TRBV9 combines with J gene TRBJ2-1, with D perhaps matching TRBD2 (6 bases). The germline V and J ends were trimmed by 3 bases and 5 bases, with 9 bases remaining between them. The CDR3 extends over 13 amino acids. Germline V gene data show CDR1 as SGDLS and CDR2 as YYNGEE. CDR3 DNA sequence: TGTGCCAGCAGCGAGGGACTTAACAATGAGCAGTTCTTC. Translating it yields CASSEGLNNEQFF.

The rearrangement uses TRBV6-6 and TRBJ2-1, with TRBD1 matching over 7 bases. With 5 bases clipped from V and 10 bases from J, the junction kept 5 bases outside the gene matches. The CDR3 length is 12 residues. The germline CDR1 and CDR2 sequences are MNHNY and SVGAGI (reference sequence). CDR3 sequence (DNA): TGTGCCAGCAGTCCCCAGGACAGGGAGCAGTTCTTC. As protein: CASSPQDREQFF.

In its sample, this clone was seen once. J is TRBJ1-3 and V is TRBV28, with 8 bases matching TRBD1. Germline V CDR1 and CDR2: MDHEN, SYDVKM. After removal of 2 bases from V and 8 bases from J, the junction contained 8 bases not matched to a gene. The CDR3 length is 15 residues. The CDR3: CASSLPGTGDHTIYF. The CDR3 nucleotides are TGTGCCAGCAGTTTACCCGGGACAGGCGACCACACCATATATTTT.

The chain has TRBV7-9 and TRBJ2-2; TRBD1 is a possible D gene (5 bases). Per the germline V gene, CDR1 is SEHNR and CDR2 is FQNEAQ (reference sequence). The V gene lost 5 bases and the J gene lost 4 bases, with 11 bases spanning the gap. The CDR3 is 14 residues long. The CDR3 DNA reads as TGTGCCAGCAGCCTTATCAGGGCCACCGGGGAGCTGTTTTTT. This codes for CASSLIRATGELFF.

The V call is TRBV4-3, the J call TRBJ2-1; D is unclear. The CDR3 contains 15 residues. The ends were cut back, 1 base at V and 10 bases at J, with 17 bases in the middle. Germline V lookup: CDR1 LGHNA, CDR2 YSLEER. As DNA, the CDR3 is TGCGCCAGCAGCCAAGCCCGCTTTAAGGCTAGGGAGCAGTTCTTC. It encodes CASSQARFKAREQFF.

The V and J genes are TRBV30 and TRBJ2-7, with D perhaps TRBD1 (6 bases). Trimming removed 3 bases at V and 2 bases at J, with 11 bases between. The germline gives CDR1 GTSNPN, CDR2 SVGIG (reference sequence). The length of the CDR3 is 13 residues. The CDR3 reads CAWSQDRTYEQYF. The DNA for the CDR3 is TGTGCCTGGAGCCAGGACAGAACCTACGAGCAGTACTTC.